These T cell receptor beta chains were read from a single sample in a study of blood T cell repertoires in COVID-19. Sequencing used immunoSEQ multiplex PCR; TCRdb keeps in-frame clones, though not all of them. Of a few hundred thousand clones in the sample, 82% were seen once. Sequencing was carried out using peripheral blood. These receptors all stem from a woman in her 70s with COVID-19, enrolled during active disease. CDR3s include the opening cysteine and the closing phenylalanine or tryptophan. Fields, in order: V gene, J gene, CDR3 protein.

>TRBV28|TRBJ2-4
CASSLGPGQGAKNIQYF
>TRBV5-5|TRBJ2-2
CASSTGQGAGELFF
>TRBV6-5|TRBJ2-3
CASSLGLTDTQYF
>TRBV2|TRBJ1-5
CASSEMRAPNQPQHF
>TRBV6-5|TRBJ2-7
CASSYWGGGTYEQYF
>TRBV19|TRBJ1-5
CASSIPRGSNQPQHF
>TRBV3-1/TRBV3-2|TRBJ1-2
CASSQDFDGGYGYTF
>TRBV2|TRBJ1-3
CASTPYRNGNTIYF
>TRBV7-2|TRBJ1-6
CASSSQVYNSPLHF
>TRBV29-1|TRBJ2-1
CSVGLADEQFF
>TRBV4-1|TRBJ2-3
CASSQGGGRGVEYF
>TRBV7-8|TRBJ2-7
CASSFHGQGAYEQYF
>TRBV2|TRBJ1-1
CASNLDRNTEAFF
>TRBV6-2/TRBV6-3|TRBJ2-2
CASSRDTGELFF
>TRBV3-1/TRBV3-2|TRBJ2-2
CASSHNFWDRGRPGELFF
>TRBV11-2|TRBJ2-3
CASSLVAGGSTDTQYF
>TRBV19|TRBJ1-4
CASSISGQSNEKLFF
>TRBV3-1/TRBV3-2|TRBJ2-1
CASSPRGPRSSYNEQFF
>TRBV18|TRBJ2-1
CASSPGIGTSGSSYNEQFF